The sequence of this TCR beta chain was determined in a study of human CD8 memory T cell subsets. General study points: From the Chao1 estimates, stem-like memory T cells appeared to be more diverse than precursor exhausted T cells.

Early memory CD8+ T cells that were CCR7+ PD-1+ TIGIT+ with exhausted-like traits constituted the TPEX cells. RNA originated from duplicate vials containing 150,000 sorted CD8+ T cells per subset. Construction of TCR beta libraries was accomplished by means of UMI-labeled 5' RACE. TCRdb reanalyzed the 5' RACE reads, giving one entry per CDR3 protein sequence and no DNA. This sample's table reports about 7,300 distinct CDR3 sequences. As to this clonotype: What it binds is not known.

Germline CDR1 and CDR2: SEHNR and FQNEAQ (reference sequence). The CDR3 has 14 residues. The rearrangement links TRBV7-9 to TRBJ2-7. This receptor was identified in a human donor in good health. The sample was CD8+ T cells from PBMCs. The CDR3 sequence is CASRGVGQPYEQYF.